This entry describes one T cell receptor beta chain. The antigen remains unidentified. These data come from a study of early T cells in non-severe SARS-CoV-2 infection. Turning to the study itself: Investigators sequenced bulk RNA drawn from unsorted whole blood, and chains remained unpaired. General observations from the study: Comparison of clonotypes with VDJdb favored anti-spike CD8 responses while missing private and CD4 specificities.

V was cut by 6 bases and J by 7 bases, with 10 bases left in between. In germline, CDR1 is SNHLY, CDR2 FYNNEI. This CDR3 region has 11 residues. Individual cDNA molecules each received unique molecular identifiers attached to them. Each CDR3 protein is one row after TCRdb ran MiXCR on the 5' RACE reads. The sample includes around 60,000 distinct CDR3 sequences, around 13% of them seen just once. This TCR came from an adult who was a healthcare worker with PCR-confirmed SARS-CoV-2 infection or an uninfected control (not recorded which). The rearrangement links TRBV2 to TRBJ2-7; no reliable D call. Source material: whole blood. Written as DNA, the CDR3 is TGTGCCAGCAGGGGCCCCTCGGAGCAGTACTTC. Translation: CASRGPSEQYF.